The 14 T cell receptor beta chains listed next were all sequenced from one sample in a study of T cell responses to AZD1222 COVID-19 vaccine. Generated by immunoSEQ multiplex PCR, the TCRdb table keeps only in-frame clones and is missing some. Of approximately 120,000 clones in the sample, around 87% were seen once. The sample here was peripheral blood, taken 28 days after the second AZD1222 dose. These receptors all come from an adult who received the AZD1222 COVID-19 vaccine.

The chain couples TRBV7-2 to TRBJ2-2; 7 bases map to TRBD1. J lost 0 bases, V lost 5 bases, and 6 bases had no gene match. Per the germline V gene, CDR1 is SGHTA and CDR2 is FQGNSA. The CDR3 contains 16 residues. The DNA for the CDR3 is TGTGCCAGCAGCGTACGACAGGGCGCGAACACCGGGGAGCTGTTTTTT. Translation gives CASSVRQGANTGELFF.

The chain carries TRBV27 and TRBJ1-6; TRBD1 matches 8 bases. CDR1 and CDR2 from the germline V gene are MNHEY and SMNVEV (reference sequence). The CDR3 totals 15 residues. V shed 5 bases, J shed 10 bases, and the junction held 10 bases outside the gene matches. DNA of the CDR3: TGTGCCAGCAGTCGGCGACAGGGGACGGGGTCACCCCTCCACTTT. Residues: CASSRRQGTGSPLHF.

The V call is TRBV5-1, the J call TRBJ2-3, with D possibly being TRBD1 (6 bases). There are 16 residues in the CDR3. V lost 0 bases, J lost 4 bases, and 15 bases lay in between. Germline V gives CDR1 SGHRS, CDR2 YFSETQ. CDR3 sequence (DNA): TGCGCCAGCAGCTTGGAAGGGGACACCCCTGCAGATACGCAGTATTTT. Translation: CASSLEGDTPADTQYF.

CDR3 residues: CASSLVAQGTGELFF. The CDR3 nucleotides read TGTGCCAGCAGCTTAGTAGCCCAGGGTACCGGGGAGCTGTTTTTT. V and J are TRBV7-6 and TRBJ2-2; TRBD1 is a possible D gene (5 bases). With 1 base removed from V and 5 bases from J, the gap between germline ends came to 11 bases. Germline loops: CDR1 SGHVS, CDR2 FNYEAQ. The CDR3 is 15 amino acids.

The rearrangement links TRBV19 to TRBJ1-6; possible D gene TRBD1, 6 bases. The CDR3 has 14 amino acids. Trimming removed 2 bases at V and 5 bases at J, with 7 bases between. The germline V gene encodes CDR1 LNHDA and CDR2 SQIVND (reference sequence). The CDR3 DNA sequence: TGTGCCAGTAGTATAAGGGGGAATAATTCACCCCTCCACTTT. Its protein is CASSIRGNNSPLHF.

This clone occurred once. The genes are TRBV5-1 and TRBJ1-2; D remains ambiguous. Trimming cost V 2 bases and J 2 bases, with 7 bases left between them. This CDR3 has 13 amino acids. CDR1 is SGHRS, CDR2 YFSETQ, per germline. CDR3 DNA: TGCGCCAGCAGCTTTGGAGGAAACTATGGCTACACCTTC. Its protein is CASSFGGNYGYTF.

This clone appeared a single time. V gene TRBV7-9 combines with J gene TRBJ2-3, with D uncertain. There are 14 residues in the CDR3. Trimming pared 7 bases from V and 7 bases from J, leaving 18 bases between. Germline values: CDR1 SEHNR, CDR2 FQNEAQ (reference sequence). CDR3 in amino acids: CASIGRPAPNTQYF. As DNA, the CDR3 is TGTGCCAGCATCGGTCGCCCGGCTCCCAATACGCAGTATTTT.

J is TRBJ2-7 and V is TRBV28, with 7 nucleotides matching TRBD2. Germline CDR1 and CDR2: MDHEN and SYDVKM. V lost 5 bases to trimming and J lost 5 bases; unmatched junction nucleotides: 6. The CDR3 has 13 amino acids. In DNA form, the CDR3 reads TGTGCCAGCAGTCCTGGACTAGAGGACGAGCAGTACTTC. Translation gives CASSPGLEDEQYF.

The chain couples TRBV5-4 to TRBJ2-1; TRBD1 agrees at 8 bases. There are 16 residues in the CDR3. CDR1 SGHNT and CDR2 YYREEE come from the germline V gene (reference sequence). V was clipped by 4 bases and J by 0 bases; unmatched bases: 6. Here the CDR3 DNA reads TGTGCCAGCAGCGTAGCTACAGGGGGCTCCTACAATGAGCAGTTCTTC. This translates into CASSVATGGSYNEQFF.

The rearrangement uses TRBV9 and TRBJ1-1, with D maybe TRBD1 (5 bases). CDR1 is SGDLS, CDR2 YYNGEE, per germline. The CDR3 runs 15 residues. V was pared by 0 bases and J by 0 bases, with 9 bases between. Here the CDR3 reads CASSVEPGMNTEAFF. CDR3 bases: TGTGCCAGCAGCGTAGAGCCAGGGATGAACACTGAAGCTTTCTTT.

As regards this clone: Germline is not matched at one junction end, which may reflect a read error. This chain joins TRBV28 and TRBJ1-5; 7 nucleotides align to TRBD1. From germline, CDR1 is MDHEN and CDR2 SYDVKM. CDR3 length equals 20 residues. CDR3 nucleotides: TGTGCCAGCCGTTTTGCGCTGGCCACTGGGACAGTTAGAAGCATTCAGCCCCAGCATTTT. Protein sequence: CASRFALATGTVRSIQPQHF.

The chain links TRBV7-9 to TRBJ2-2, with D unclear. V was cut by 5 bases and J by 4 bases, with 8 bases left in between. This CDR3 spans 13 amino acids. CDR1 SEHNR and CDR2 FQNEAQ come from the germline V gene (reference sequence). The CDR3 loop reads CASSHHVTGELFF. CDR3 bases: TGTGCCAGCAGCCACCACGTCACCGGGGAGCTGTTTTTT.

The chain has TRBV7-3 and TRBJ2-7; TRBD2 might be the D (5 bases). With 5 bases removed from V and 5 bases from J, the gap between germline ends came to 13 bases. The CDR3 sequence is 13 residues long. Per the germline V gene, CDR1 is SGHTA and CDR2 is FQGTGA. The CDR3 loop reads CASSLKVRDEQYF. The CDR3 bases are TGTGCCAGCAGCCTAAAGGTGAGGGACGAGCAGTACTTC.

This chain links TRBV6-4 with TRBJ1-2; D gene uncertain. CDR3 size: 11 residues. In germline, CDR1 is MRHNA, CDR2 SNTAGT. Trimming left V 0 bases short and J 8 bases short, with 4 bases between. The CDR3 is CASSDSGGYTF. In DNA, the CDR3 is TGTGCCAGCAGTGACTCGGGGGGCTACACCTTC.